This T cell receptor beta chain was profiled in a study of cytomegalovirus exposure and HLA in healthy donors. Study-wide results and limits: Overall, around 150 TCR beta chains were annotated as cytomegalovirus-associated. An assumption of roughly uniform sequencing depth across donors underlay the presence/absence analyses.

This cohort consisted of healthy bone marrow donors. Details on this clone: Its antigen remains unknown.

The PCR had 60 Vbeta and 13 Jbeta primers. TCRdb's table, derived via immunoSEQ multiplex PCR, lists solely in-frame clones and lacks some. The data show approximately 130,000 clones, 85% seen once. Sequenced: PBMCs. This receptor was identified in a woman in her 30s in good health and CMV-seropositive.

The CDR3 protein is CASSSAVNTEAFF. The CDR3, as DNA: TGTGCCAGCAGCTCCGCAGTTAACACTGAAGCTTTCTTT. The genes are TRBV7-2 and TRBJ1-1; D gene ambiguous. Germline assignment: CDR1 SGHTA and CDR2 FQGNSA. Deletions cut 4 bases from V and 2 bases from J, with 8 bases between. CDR3 length equals 13 residues.